Listed below are T cell receptor beta chains from one sample, sequenced in a study of chemoradiotherapy in HPV16-positive cancers. Clones were read by immunoSEQ multiplex PCR, and TCRdb kept only the in-frame ones, dropping some. The table lists 8,300 or so clones, roughly 71% of them singletons, with over 9% in the top ten. Material: tumor tissue, obtained from a patient who underwent chemoradiotherapy. Receptors originate from a human donor with HPV-associated anogenital cancer. CDR3s include the opening cysteine and the closing phenylalanine or tryptophan. The D gene is left open where the match is weak. Not all rows give a size; the values are once, few, many and, for expanded clones, a class.

v_call,j_call,d_call,clone_size,cdr3_nt,cdr3_aa
TRBV7-2,TRBJ2-7,TRBD2,NA,TGTGCCAGCAGCCCCGGACTAGCGGGAACCTACGAGCAGTACTTC,CASSPGLAGTYEQYF
TRBV7-9,TRBJ2-7,NA,few,TGTGCCAGCAGGACGGGGAACGATGACGAGCAGTACTTC,CASRTGNDDEQYF
TRBV7-2,TRBJ1-1,NA,NA,TGTGCCAGCAGCTTTTCGGGACGGGTGAACACTGAAGCTTTCTTT,CASSFSGRVNTEAFF
TRBV6-1,TRBJ1-4,TRBD1,NA,TGTGCCAGCAGCTCAGGGGGGGCAGCGCAGACGGAACTGTTTTTT,CASSSGGAAQTELFF
TRBV27,TRBJ1-4,NA,once,TGTGCCAGCAGTTCCGGGAGTGCAACTAATGAAAAACTGTTTTTT,CASSSGSATNEKLFF
TRBV19,TRBJ2-1,NA,NA,TGTGCCATTTTAAACCCGCCGGGACGGCGAAATGAGCAGTTCTTC,CAILNPPGRRNEQFF
TRBV2,TRBJ2-1,NA,NA,TGTGCCAGCACTTTGCTGGAGCAGTTCTTC,CASTLLEQFF
TRBV5-1,TRBJ1-3,NA,few,TGCGCCAGCAGCCCTCAGGCGAGGCTTGGAAACACCATATATTTT,CASSPQARLGNTIYF
TRBV5-4,TRBJ1-1,NA,NA,TGTGCCAGCAGCATCCGGGGGGGCACTGAAGCTTTCTTT,CASSIRGGTEAFF
TRBV6-6,TRBJ2-3,NA,NA,TGTGCCAGCAGTGACGGGGACACAGATACGCAGTATTTT,CASSDGDTDTQYF
TRBV5-6,TRBJ1-6,NA,NA,TGTGCCAGCAGCCGAACGACAGTTATGAGTTCACCCCTCCACTTT,CASSRTTVMSSPLHF
TRBV7-9,TRBJ2-1,NA,few,TGTGCCAGCAGCTTACTGGCAGGCTTCTCCTACAATGAGCAGTTCTTC,CASSLLAGFSYNEQFF
TRBV12-2,TRBJ1-5,NA,NA,TGTGCAAGTCGCTTAGTATGCGGACAGGGGGCCGATCAGCCCCAGCATTTT,CASRLVCGQGADQPQHF
TRBV11-1,TRBJ2-7,NA,NA,TGTGCCAGCAGTCCCCAGGGACCGGACCCCGAGCAGTACTTC,CASSPQGPDPEQYF
TRBV18,TRBJ2-2,NA,NA,TGTGCCAGCTCACGTACGGGGGGCCTACAGGACACCGGGGAGCTGTTTTTT,CASSRTGGLQDTGELFF
TRBV11-2,TRBJ2-7,TRBD1,NA,TGTGCCAGCAGCTTAAGACAGGGGGCGTACGAGCAGTACTTC,CASSLRQGAYEQYF
TRBV28,TRBJ1-2,NA,few,TGTGCCAGCAGTTTAGGCGAACACCAGGGGGGCTACACCTTC,CASSLGEHQGGYTF
TRBV2,TRBJ1-2,NA,NA,TGTGCCAGCAGTGGCCGGGAAGCTAACTATGGCTACACCTTC,CASSGREANYGYTF
TRBV5-1,TRBJ1-1,NA,NA,TGCGCCAGCAGGTCGGGGGCTCTGAACACTGAAGCTTTCTTT,CASRSGALNTEAFF
TRBV6-1,TRBJ1-2,NA,few,TGTGCCAGCAGTGAATTCCGGGAGGGACGCAACTATGGCTACACCTTC,CASSEFREGRNYGYTF
TRBV28,TRBJ2-7,NA,NA,TGTGCCAGCAGTTACATCTACGAGCAGTACTTC,CASSYIYEQYF
TRBV30,TRBJ2-7,NA,once,TGTGCCTGGAGTTCCCGGACAAAAAGTCACGAGCAGTACTTC,CAWSSRTKSHEQYF
TRBV5-1,TRBJ2-2,NA,NA,TGCGCCTGTCGGGGGACCGGGGAGCTGTTTTTT,CACRGTGELFF
TRBV7-8,TRBJ1-3,TRBD1,NA,TGTGCCAGCAGCCCCCCGGGAGGGGGCACAGGAAACACCATATATTTT,CASSPPGGGTGNTIYF